Sequencing of this TCR beta chain was carried out in a study of blood T cell repertoires in COVID-19. On the study more broadly: Samples of COVID-19 (acute and convalescent) were obtained from the United States, Italy and Spain.

This clone was observed once. TCRdb's copy holds only in-frame clones and misses some; the assay was immunoSEQ multiplex PCR. The sample lists around 110,000 clones; about 64% were seen once. The source is a human donor with acute or convalescent COVID-19. The donor label of this sample is uncertain. The specimen was peripheral blood.

Written as DNA, the CDR3 is TGTGCCAGCAGCACCGGACAGGGCCCCTATAATTCACCCCTCCACTTT. This codes for CASSTGQGPYNSPLHF. V is TRBV5-5 and J is TRBJ1-6, with 8 bases that match TRBD1. This CDR3 has 16 residues. Germline V gene lookup returns CDR1 SGHKS and CDR2 YYEKEE (reference sequence). After removal of 4 bases from V and 2 bases from J, the junction contained 5 bases not matched to a gene.